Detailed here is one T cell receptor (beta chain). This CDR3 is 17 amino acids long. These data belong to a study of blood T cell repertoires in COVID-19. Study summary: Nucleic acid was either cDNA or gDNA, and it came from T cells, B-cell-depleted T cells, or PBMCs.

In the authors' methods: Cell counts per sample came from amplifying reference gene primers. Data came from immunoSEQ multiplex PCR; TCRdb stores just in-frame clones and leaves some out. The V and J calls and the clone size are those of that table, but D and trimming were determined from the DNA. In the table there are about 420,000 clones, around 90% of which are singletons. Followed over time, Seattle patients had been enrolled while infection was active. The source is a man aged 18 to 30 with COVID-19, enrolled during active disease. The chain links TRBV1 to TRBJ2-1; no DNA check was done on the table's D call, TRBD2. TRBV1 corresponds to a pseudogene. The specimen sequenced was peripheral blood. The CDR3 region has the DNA TGCACCAGCAGCCAAGATCTACTAGCCATGAGTGGGAATGAGCAGTTCTTC. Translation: CTSSQDLLAMSGNEQFF.